Given below is one T cell receptor (beta chain) in context. Its antigen remains undetermined. Base qualities are not recorded, but no much larger clone differs from it by a single base. Receptors were amplified or captured by the immunoSEQ multiplex PCR assay. The source is immuneACCESS, and TCRdb retained only in-frame sequences with V and J called. Part of the clones is not carried over; for the studies checked, unresolved V genes explain less than half of this, and the remainder is unexplained. This sample is represented by some 130,000 clones; 80% to 95% of them were singletons. The leading ten clones occupy about 2.7% of the sample. V is clipped by 3 bases and J by 1 base, and the sequence between their germline boundaries is 6 bases long. CDR1 and CDR2 are read off the germline V gene (reference sequence) as WNHNN and SYGVQD. The CDR3, from cysteine to phenylalanine, totals 13 residues. Only the CDR3 region is kept as DNA, spanning 39 bases read in frame from base 1.

The data were taken from a study of control samples from healthy donors and cancer patients (dated by TCRdb to between 2020 and 2021). Material: blood. This sequence was found in a middle-aged man in good health. The chain joins TRBV10-1 to TRBJ1-1, with the D gene not clear enough to name. The nucleotides are TGCGCCAGCAGTGATGCCGGGAACACTGAAGCTTTCTTT. The resulting protein is CASSDAGNTEAFF.